This TCR beta chain was sequenced during a study of response to subunit inactivated influenza vaccine. Study results and limitations: The authors suggested that every seasonal influenza vaccination recruits few new T cells.

Via MiXCR, TCRdb re-called the RT-PCR reads, giving one row per CDR3 protein. The data contain 500,000 to 600,000 distinct CDR3 sequences, about 15% of them seen just once; the ten biggest clones take up around 3%. In the case of this clonotype: Its antigen is undetermined.

Germline-derived CDR1 and CDR2 are DFQATT and SNEGSKA (reference sequence). The V end was cut by 0 bases, the J end by 3 bases, with 16 bases between. The CDR3 is 16 residues long. The chain combines TRBV20-1 with TRBJ2-3, with a weak D call TRBD2 (6 bases). The receptor was derived from a man between 50 and 75 years old who received an inactivated influenza vaccine. Sequenced here: CD4+ T cells sorted from PBMCs, sampled roughly 24 months after vaccination. CDR3 DNA sequence: TGCAGTGCTAGAGAACCCGGAGGGCCGTTTACAGATACGCAGTATTTT. Amino acid sequence: CSAREPGGPFTDTQYF.